This T cell receptor beta chain was retrieved from a study of blood T cells in healthy people across ages. Study-level findings and limits: The study regarded diversity estimates from one million T cells as underestimates. The study found more naive CD4+ cells and higher diversity in long-lived than aged donors.

Trimming cost V 1 base and J 2 bases, with 14 bases left between them. The length of the CDR3 is 17 residues. Germline lookup yields CDR1 MNHNS and CDR2 SASEGT. With a J-beta primer mix and a sample-barcoded 5' primer, a second PCR ran 7 to 11 cycles. TCRdb used MiXCR to reprocess the 5' RACE reads, holding one entry per CDR3 protein. The sample yields about 750,000 distinct CDR3 sequences, approximately 53% seen once. With respect to this clonotype: Its cognate antigen is unknown.

The gene calls are TRBV6-1 and TRBJ2-2; D is possibly TRBD1 or TRBD2 (5 bases each). Specimen: blood. This receptor was identified in an elderly man in good health. CDR3 sequence (DNA): TGTGCCAGCAGTGAAGGGGGACCTGTTTACAACACCGGGGAGCTGTTTTTT. This codes for CASSEGGPVYNTGELFF.